The 12 T cell receptor beta chains below all came from one sample that was sequenced in a study of cytomegalovirus exposure and HLA in healthy donors. The PCR employed 60 Vbeta primers together with 13 Jbeta primers. Here immunoSEQ multiplex PCR was the method, and the copy in TCRdb shows in-frame clones only, minus some. This table has about 130,000 clones, 55% to 75% appearing once. Sequences were obtained from PBMCs. The receptors were gathered from a man younger than 45 in good health and CMV-seropositive.

The J gene is TRBJ2-5, the V gene TRBV18, with a tentative D call TRBD1 (6 bases). Germline V gene sequence: CDR1 KGHSH, CDR2 LQKENI. CDR3 length: 16 amino acids. The V and J ends lost 2 bases and 4 bases respectively, with 17 bases between them. The CDR3 nucleotides read TGTGCCAGCTCACCAGTTTCAGGCGGCAGGGGAGAGACCCAGTACTTC. Its protein is CASSPVSGGRGETQYF.

The chain combines TRBV5-4 with TRBJ2-2; D uncertain. The CDR3 sequence is 13 residues long. The V end was cut by 0 bases, the J end by 6 bases, with 6 bases between. CDR1 is SGHNT and CDR2 is YYREEE in the germline V gene (reference sequence). DNA for the CDR3: TGTGCCAGCAGCTTGGCGGTCCCCGGGGAGCTGTTTTTT. Translated: CASSLAVPGELFF.

In this sample, this clone turned up a few times. The rearrangement joins TRBV5-1 to TRBJ2-1, with a possible D match to TRBD1 (5 bases). V was clipped by 0 bases and J by 1 base, with 11 bases between them. Germline assignment: CDR1 SGHRS and CDR2 YFSETQ. The CDR3 runs 16 residues. This CDR3 reads CASSLGGTGSYNEQFF. The CDR3 coding sequence is TGCGCCAGCAGCTTGGGCGGTACAGGATCCTACAATGAGCAGTTCTTC. Full variable domain (outside the CDR3, taken from reference TRBV5-1 and TRBJ2-1): KAGVTQTPRYLIKTRGQQVTLSCSPISGHRSVSWYQQTPGQGLQFLFEYFSETQRNKGNFPGRFSGRQFSNSRSEMNVSTLELGDSALYLCASSLGGTGSYNEQFFGPGTRLTVL.

In this sample, this clone turned up a few times. The gene calls are TRBV5-1 and TRBJ2-7, with TRBD2 identical over 10 bases. V was pared by 2 bases and J by 4 bases, with 6 bases of the junction left unmatched. CDR3 size: 15 residues. Germline V gene lookup returns CDR1 SGHRS and CDR2 YFSETQ. CDR3 DNA: TGCGCCAGCAGCTTAGCGGGAGGGCCCCAGTACGAGCAGTACTTC. It specifies CASSLAGGPQYEQYF.

The chain recombines TRBV5-1 with TRBJ2-3; no reliable D call. Trimming took 2 bases from V and 2 from J, leaving 6 bases between them. Germline lookup yields CDR1 SGHRS and CDR2 YFSETQ. The CDR3 length is 13 residues. The CDR3 region is CASSLTSTDTQYF. For the CDR3, the DNA is TGCGCCAGCAGCTTAACTTCCACAGATACGCAGTATTTT.

The rearrangement uses TRBV4-1 and TRBJ2-5; a weak D match, TRBD2 (6 bases). The CDR3 is 17 amino acids. V was clipped by 2 bases and J by 2 bases, with 18 bases between them. Germline V CDR1 and CDR2: MGHRA, YSYEKL. As DNA, the CDR3 is TGCGCCAGCAGCCAAAACCGGGACTCCCTATTACAAGAGACCCAGTACTTC. Residues: CASSQNRDSLLQETQYF.

This clone was detected only a few times. The chain couples TRBV19 to TRBJ2-7; 8 positions agree with TRBD2. The CDR3 is 16 residues long. Unmatched junction bases numbered 8, after V lost 1 base and J lost 3 bases. Per the germline V gene, CDR1 is LNHDA and CDR2 is SQIVND (reference sequence). CDR3 sequence: CASSIAASGPYYEQYF. The CDR3 DNA sequence: TGTGCCAGTAGTATAGCGGCTAGCGGGCCTTACTACGAGCAGTACTTC. The variable domain in full, with the rest retrieved from reference TRBV19 and TRBJ2-7, is DGGITQSPKYLFRKEGQNVTLSCEQNLNHDAMYWYRQDPGQGLRLIYYSQIVNDFQKGDIAEGYSVSREKKESFPLTVTSAQKNPTAFYLCASSIAASGPYYEQYFGPGTRLTVT.

The chain couples TRBV29-1 to TRBJ2-3, with D perhaps TRBD2 (6 bases). CDR3 length equals 17 residues. Between the trimmed V and J ends, which lost 4 bases and 3 bases, there was a span of 23 bases. Germline V CDR1 and CDR2: SQVTM, ANQGSEA. The CDR3 protein is CSVVPIRVAEGTDTQYF. The CDR3 DNA sequence: TGCAGCGTTGTACCCATCCGGGTAGCGGAGGGGACAGATACGCAGTATTTT.

This sequence joins TRBV11-3 and TRBJ2-1; 11 bases agree with TRBD1. V trimming: 5 bases; J trimming: 7 bases; junction bases outside the gene matches: 7. The germline V gene has CDR1 SGHNT and CDR2 YENEEA. There are 15 residues in the CDR3. CDR3 nucleotide sequence: TGTGCCAGCAGCCAGGTGGGGACAGGGGGTAATGAGCAGTTCTTC. It codes for CASSQVGTGGNEQFF.

This chain joins TRBV5-1 and TRBJ2-7; the match to TRBD1 covers 9 bases. The CDR3 is 14 residues long. Germline values: CDR1 SGHRS, CDR2 YFSETQ. Losses at the gene ends were 7 bases for V and 2 bases for J; bases not matched to a gene: 7. DNA for the CDR3: TGCGCCAGCTCCTCCGGGGACAGGGCCTACGAGCAGTACTTC. As protein: CASSSGDRAYEQYF. Together with reference TRBV5-1 and TRBJ2-7, the CDR3 gives the full variable domain: KAGVTQTPRYLIKTRGQQVTLSCSPISGHRSVSWYQQTPGQGLQFLFEYFSETQRNKGNFPGRFSGRQFSNSRSEMNVSTLELGDSALYLCASSSGDRAYEQYFGPGTRLTVT.

In DNA, the CDR3 is TGTGCCAGCAGTTTATCCAGGGGGCCGTACTATGGCTACACCTTC. Encoded protein: CASSLSRGPYYGYTF. The genes are TRBV27 and TRBJ1-2; 8 bases fit TRBD1. The J segment lost 3 bases and the V segment lost 0 bases, leaving 3 bases of the junction unmatched. CDR1 MNHEY and CDR2 SMNVEV come from the germline V gene (reference sequence). The CDR3 length is 15 residues.

This chain uses TRBV28 with TRBJ2-3; TRBD2 matches 10 bases. The CDR3 sequence is 16 residues long. The V segment lost 6 bases and the J segment 4 bases; nucleotides outside the gene matches: 10. The germline V gene encodes CDR1 MDHEN and CDR2 SYDVKM. CDR3 DNA: TGTGCCAGCAGAGGGCACCTAGCGGGAGAATCAGATACGCAGTATTTT. Protein product: CASRGHLAGESDTQYF.